This T cell receptor beta chain was captured by sequencing in a study of early T cells in non-severe SARS-CoV-2 infection. Study-wide background: Alpha and beta chains were unpaired, from unsorted whole-blood bulk RNA.

Molecules of cDNA were individually given unique molecular identifiers that were attached to them. Using its own MiXCR run on the 5' RACE reads, TCRdb lists one record per CDR3 protein. The repertoire includes roughly 34,000 distinct CDR3 sequences, around 7% of them detected once, and 13% sits in the top ten. Notes on the study in general: Matches to VDJdb favored anti-spike CD8 responses and missed private and CD4 specificities.

This clonotype showed up many times. What it recognizes is unknown. This clonotype originated in an adult who was a healthcare worker with PCR-confirmed SARS-CoV-2 infection or an uninfected control (not recorded which). Source: whole blood, taken at baseline.

CDR3 protein: CASSLRGIWTSGSADTQYF. In nucleotides, the CDR3 is TGTGCCAGCAGCTTACGCGGAATCTGGACTAGCGGGAGCGCAGATACGCAGTATTTT. V usage is TRBV11-2 and J usage is TRBJ2-3; TRBD2 agrees at 13 bases. Germline V lookup: CDR1 SGHAT, CDR2 FQNNGV. J was trimmed by 4 bases and V by 2 bases; bases with no gene match: 12. The CDR3 sequence is 19 residues long.